What follows describes a single TCR beta chain. What it binds is not known. At one of its ends the junction is not consistent with the germline gene, which may arise from a read error. This library used about 400 ng RNA and molecular barcoded adaptors spanning alpha/delta and beta/gamma chains. TCRdb used MiXCR to reprocess the reads, holding one entry per CDR3 protein. This table holds tens of thousands of distinct CDR3 sequences, approximately 15% found once. The germline CDR1 and CDR2 sequences are SGHVS and FQNEAQ. This CDR3 has 16 amino acids. This specimen comes from a study of read filtering for tumor transcriptome and immune sequencing. Notes on the study in general: This fraction held mixed bone marrow immune cells after CD138-negative sorting.

The chain employs TRBV7-8 and TRBJ2-5, with 9 bases identical to TRBD2. This sequence was found in a donor aged 40 or over with multiple myeloma. The sample comprised a population of CD138-negative cells sorted from bone marrow. CDR3 loop: CASSLRLAAYQGTQYF. The CDR3 DNA sequence: TGTGCCAGCAGCTTAAGACTAGCGGCGTACCAAGGGACCCAGTACTTC.